The 30 T cell receptor beta chains listed next were all sequenced from one sample in a study of blood T cell repertoires in COVID-19. Data came from immunoSEQ multiplex PCR; TCRdb stores just in-frame clones and leaves some out. The sample consists of around 280,000 clones, 87% of them appearing once. The sample consisted of PBMCs or T cells enriched from blood (not recorded which). Receptor source: a woman in her thirties or forties who had recovered from COVID-19.

This clone was counted once. In DNA form, the CDR3 reads TGTGCCAGCAGGGTCTTGGAGAGGGATGAAGCTTTCTTT. Residues: CASRVLERDEAFF. The chain combines TRBV6-5 with TRBJ1-1; D unresolved. Trimming left V 6 bases short and J 7 bases short, with 15 bases between. Germline loops: CDR1 MNHEY, CDR2 SVGAGI. The CDR3 length is 13 residues.

J is TRBJ1-4 and V is TRBV2; weak D call: TRBD1 (5 bases). V lost 8 bases, J lost 6 bases, and 16 bases lay in between. Germline CDR1 reads SNHLY; CDR2 reads FYNNEI. The CDR3 length is 14 residues. CDR3 loop: CASLPPGYYEKLFF. For the CDR3, the DNA is TGTGCCAGCTTACCTCCAGGGTACTATGAAAAACTGTTTTTT. The complete variable domain, with remaining parts taken from reference TRBV2 and TRBJ1-4, reads EPEVTQTPSHQVTQMGQEVILRCVPISNHLYFYWYRQILGQKVEFLVSFYNNEISEKSEIFDDQFSVERPDGSNFTLKIRSTKLEDSAMYFCASLPPGYYEKLFFGSGTQLSVL.

The chain employs TRBV7-9 and TRBJ2-7; 7 bases map to TRBD2. J was trimmed by 0 bases and V by 2 bases; bases with no gene match: 4. This CDR3 contains 15 residues. Germline lookup yields CDR1 SEHNR and CDR2 FQNEAQ (reference sequence). CDR3: CASSLLAGSSYEQYF. The CDR3 DNA sequence: TGTGCCAGCAGCTTATTAGCGGGCAGCTCCTACGAGCAGTACTTC.

This chain uses TRBV9 with TRBJ1-2; TRBD1 might be the D (5 bases). The CDR3 totals 13 residues. Trimming stripped 5 bases from V and 8 bases from J, with 16 bases between. CDR1 is SGDLS, CDR2 YYNGEE, per germline. The CDR3 reads CASRPRVGRGYTF. The CDR3, as DNA: TGTGCCAGCAGACCCAGGGTCGGTAGGGGCTACACCTTC.

The rearrangement joins TRBV19 to TRBJ1-2; 7 positions match TRBD1. The germline V gene has CDR1 LNHDA and CDR2 SQIVND (reference sequence). This CDR3 spans 15 amino acids. V lost 5 bases and J lost 1; bases outside the gene matches: 7. The CDR3 coding sequence is TGTGCCAGTAGTGCCTGGGACAGACTTAACTATGGCTACACCTTC. Its translation: CASSAWDRLNYGYTF. Drawing the rest from reference TRBV19 and TRBJ1-2, the complete variable domain is DGGITQSPKYLFRKEGQNVTLSCEQNLNHDAMYWYRQDPGQGLRLIYYSQIVNDFQKGDIAEGYSVSREKKESFPLTVTSAQKNPTAFYLCASSAWDRLNYGYTFGSGTRLTVV.

This clone was recorded only once. V usage is TRBV7-2 and J usage is TRBJ2-7; 13 nucleotides agree with TRBD2. The CDR3 is 15 residues long. Trimming cost V 3 bases and J 2 bases; bases outside gene matches: 1. The V gene's germline CDR1 is SGHTA and CDR2 FQGNSA. In DNA form, the CDR3 reads TGTGCCAGCAGCTTTACTAGCGGGGGGGCCTACGAGCAGTACTTC. Encoded protein: CASSFTSGGAYEQYF.

The chain uses TRBV27 and TRBJ2-7; 9 bases are a match to TRBD2. Germline CDR1 and CDR2: MNHEY and SMNVEV (reference sequence). CDR3 length: 18 amino acids. J gave up 6 bases and V 6 bases, and 21 bases lay outside the gene matches. In DNA, the CDR3 is TGTGCCAGCAGACCCCGGGGCTGGGTAGCGGGAGAGAGCAGCGAGCAGTACTTC. This sequence encodes CASRPRGWVAGESSEQYF.

This sequence joins TRBV30 and TRBJ2-7, with D possibly TRBD2 on 6 matching bases. Germline CDR1 is GTSNPN and CDR2 is SVGIG (reference sequence). Between the trimmed V and J ends, which lost 8 bases and 3 bases, there was a span of 8 bases. This CDR3 region has 10 residues. The CDR3 protein is CATGDYEQYF. CDR3 sequence (DNA): TGTGCCACGGGGGACTACGAGCAGTACTTC.

The chain couples TRBV5-8 to TRBJ2-2, with a weak D call TRBD2 (6 bases). Germline loops: CDR1 SGHTS, CDR2 YDEGEE. CDR3 size: 18 residues. The ends were cut back, 0 bases at V and 1 base at J, with 16 bases in the middle. CDR3 loop: CASSLARGITLNTGELFF. In nucleotides, the CDR3 is TGTGCCAGCAGCTTGGCCCGGGGGATCACTCTGAACACCGGGGAGCTGTTTTTT.

The rearrangement joins TRBV27 to TRBJ2-2; 7 nucleotides agree with TRBD2. Germline V gives CDR1 MNHEY, CDR2 SMNVEV (reference sequence). V gave up 3 bases and J gave up 3 bases; unmatched junction bases: 4. There are 15 residues in the CDR3. The CDR3 loop reads CASSFWAGDTGELFF. CDR3 DNA sequence: TGTGCCAGCAGTTTTTGGGCGGGGGACACCGGGGAGCTGTTTTTT.

J is TRBJ1-2 and V is TRBV28; 7 bases agree with TRBD1. Germline-derived CDR1 and CDR2 are MDHEN and SYDVKM. This CDR3 has 13 residues. J gave up 6 bases and V 6 bases, and 7 bases lay outside the gene matches. CDR3 protein: CASRQGVGDGYTF. CDR3 in DNA: TGTGCCAGCAGGCAGGGGGTGGGGGATGGCTACACCTTC.

The rearrangement links TRBV21-1 to TRBJ2-4; the DNA was not compared with TRBD1, the D call given in the table. TRBV21-1 is a recognized pseudogene. The CDR3 consists of 15 residues. The CDR3 nucleotides read TGTGCCAGCAGCAAGGGGGCCCCTCCTCAGAACATTCAGTACTTC. It translates to CASSKGAPPQNIQYF.

The J gene is TRBJ1-6, the V gene TRBV5-1, with D hard to call. V gave up 3 bases and J gave up 6 bases, with 10 bases separating them. This CDR3 has 14 amino acids. The germline V gene encodes CDR1 SGHRS and CDR2 YFSETQ. This CDR3 reads CASSSGSGNSPLHF. DNA of the CDR3: TGCGCCAGCAGCTCCGGGAGCGGTAATTCACCCCTCCACTTT.

The CDR3: CASSLERNTDTQYF. The CDR3 DNA sequence: TGTGCCAGCAGCTTAGAGAGGAACACAGATACGCAGTATTTT. The genes are TRBV7-8 and TRBJ2-3; D is ambiguous. Germline V gene lookup returns CDR1 SGHVS and CDR2 FQNEAQ. CDR3 size: 14 residues. Trimming cost V 1 base and J 2 bases, with 7 bases left between them. The full variable domain, in which reference TRBV7-8 and TRBJ2-3 provide the parts outside the CDR3, is GAGVSQSPRYKVAKRGQDVALRCDPISGHVSLFWYQQALGQGPEFLTYFQNEAQLDKSGLPSDRFFAERPEGSVSTLKIQRTQQEDSAVYLCASSLERNTDTQYFGPGTRLTVL.

The chain carries TRBV6-5 and TRBJ2-1, with 14 bases aligning to TRBD2. Germline CDR1 MNHEY, CDR2 SVGAGI. The ends lost 4 bases at V and 9 bases at J; junction bases unmatched: 8. The CDR3 is made up of 16 amino acids. The CDR3 sequence is CASSSLGLAGGGEQFF. The CDR3 coding sequence is TGTGCCAGCAGTTCACTCGGACTAGCGGGAGGAGGTGAGCAGTTCTTC.

The chain employs TRBV9 and TRBJ2-4; 10 nucleotides agree with TRBD2. V gave up 2 bases and J gave up 0 bases; unmatched junction bases: 5. CDR1 SGDLS and CDR2 YYNGEE come from the germline V gene. The CDR3 runs to 17 residues. DNA for the CDR3: TGTGCCAGCAGCGTTCGGACTAGCGGATTAGCCAAAAACATTCAGTACTTC. It specifies CASSVRTSGLAKNIQYF.

The rearrangement links TRBV5-8 to TRBJ1-2; D is possibly TRBD1 (6 bases). V lost 5 bases and J 4 bases, leaving 12 bases between the germline ends. Germline V gives CDR1 SGHTS, CDR2 YDEGEE. CDR3 length: 13 amino acids. For the CDR3, the DNA is TGTGCCAGCAGGGTACAGGGACGCTATGGCTACACCTTC. Amino acids: CASRVQGRYGYTF.

The chain recombines TRBV7-6 with TRBJ2-2, with 8 bases lining up with TRBD2. J was trimmed by 1 base and V by 1 base; bases with no gene match: 2. The CDR3 sequence is 16 residues long. Germline assignment: CDR1 SGHVS and CDR2 FNYEAQ. The CDR3 is CASSLVAGGNTGELFF. The CDR3 bases are TGTGCCAGCAGCTTAGTTGCGGGGGGGAACACCGGGGAGCTGTTTTTT.

The gene calls are TRBV7-3 and TRBJ2-5; TRBD2 aligns across 9 bases. V gave up 1 base and J gave up 7 bases; unmatched junction bases: 7. CDR1 is SGHTA, CDR2 FQGTGA, per germline. The CDR3 runs 15 residues. CDR3 nucleotides: TGTGCCAGCAGCTTAAGTGCGGGAGGGCTCGGGACCCAGTACTTC. Its translation: CASSLSAGGLGTQYF.

The genes are TRBV9 and TRBJ2-1, with 10 bases lining up with TRBD2. From germline, CDR1 is SGDLS and CDR2 YYNGEE. The CDR3 consists of 16 residues. After removal of 4 bases from V and 9 bases from J, the junction contained 13 bases not matched to a gene. CDR3 DNA sequence: TGTGCCAGCAGCCCCACCCCAGCGGGAGGGCCAGTTGAGCAGTTCTTC. This translates into CASSPTPAGGPVEQFF. Full variable domain (remainder filled in from reference TRBV9 and TRBJ2-1): DSGVTQTPKHLITATGQRVTLRCSPRSGDLSVYWYQQSLDQGLQFLIQYYNGEERAKGNILERFSAQQFPDLHSELNLSSLELGDSALYFCASSPTPAGGPVEQFFGPGTRLTVL.

The chain uses TRBV6-5 and TRBJ2-4; 8 bases align to TRBD1. After removal of 5 bases from V and 8 bases from J, the junction contained 8 bases not matched to a gene. Per germline, CDR1 MNHEY and CDR2 SVGAGI. The CDR3 sequence is 14 residues long. The CDR3 loop is CASSPGGSWDIQYF. The CDR3 DNA reads as TGTGCCAGCAGTCCAGGGGGCTCCTGGGACATTCAGTACTTC.

The chain joins TRBV7-6 to TRBJ2-1; 7 positions agree with TRBD2. Germline assignment: CDR1 SGHVS and CDR2 FNYEAQ. J lost 1 base, V lost 2 bases, and 5 bases had no gene match. The CDR3 sequence is 16 residues long. CDR3 DNA: TGTGCCAGCAGCTTATGGGCTAGCGGATCCTACAATGAGCAGTTCTTC. As protein: CASSLWASGSYNEQFF.

This rearrangement joins TRBV30 to TRBJ2-1, with TRBD1 matching 7 bases. CDR1 and CDR2 from the germline V gene are GTSNPN and SVGIG (reference sequence). This CDR3 is 12 amino acids long. V gave up 5 bases and J gave up 4 bases; unmatched junction bases: 2. As DNA, the CDR3 is TGTGCCTGGGGACAGGATTACAATGAGCAGTTCTTC. Protein product: CAWGQDYNEQFF.

This rearrangement joins TRBV29-1 to TRBJ2-7; 8 bases are a match to TRBD1. Germline V gene sequence: CDR1 SQVTM, CDR2 ANQGSEA. Trimming cost V 1 base and J 4 bases; bases outside gene matches: 3. This CDR3 is 13 amino acids long. The CDR3 nucleotides read TGCAGCGTTGAAGGGACAGGGAGGTACGAGCAGTACTTC. Translated: CSVEGTGRYEQYF.

This chain uses TRBV28 with TRBJ2-2, with 7 bases identical to TRBD2. V shed 6 bases and J 4 bases; nucleotides not matched to a gene: 11. This CDR3 spans 16 amino acids. Germline V gives CDR1 MDHEN, CDR2 SYDVKM. The CDR3 bases are TGTGCCAGCAGACCCCGGGGGGAGGTTGGCACCGGGGAGCTGTTTTTT. This gives the protein CASRPRGEVGTGELFF.

J is TRBJ2-3 and V is TRBV6-5, with 8 bases lining up with TRBD2. V trimming: 0 bases; J trimming: 1 base; junction bases outside the gene matches: 3. This CDR3 is 16 amino acids long. Germline lookup yields CDR1 MNHEY and CDR2 SVGAGI. The CDR3 sequence is CASSYSSGGGTDTQYF. Here the CDR3 DNA reads TGTGCCAGCAGTTACTCTTCGGGAGGGGGCACAGATACGCAGTATTTT.

This chain links TRBV5-1 with TRBJ1-1, with TRBD1 matching 9 bases. The trim removed 4 bases at V and 4 bases at J, leaving 11 bases unmatched. Looked up from germline, CDR1 is SGHRS and CDR2 is YFSETQ. This CDR3 is 16 amino acids long. The CDR3 DNA is TGCGCCAGCAGCCGCACCGGACAGGGGCTAGGCACTGAAGCTTTCTTT. Amino acids: CASSRTGQGLGTEAFF. Full variable domain (outside the CDR3, taken from reference TRBV5-1 and TRBJ1-1): KAGVTQTPRYLIKTRGQQVTLSCSPISGHRSVSWYQQTPGQGLQFLFEYFSETQRNKGNFPGRFSGRQFSNSRSEMNVSTLELGDSALYLCASSRTGQGLGTEAFFGQGTRLTVV.

V usage is TRBV19 and J usage is TRBJ2-3; D unclear. The CDR3 runs 13 residues. The germline V gene encodes CDR1 LNHDA and CDR2 SQIVND (reference sequence). Trimming left V 4 bases short and J 5 bases short, with 10 bases between. The CDR3 sequence is CASSTGSIDTQYF. The CDR3, as DNA: TGTGCCAGTAGTACAGGTAGTATAGATACGCAGTATTTT.

This chain joins TRBV19 and TRBJ2-2; D may be TRBD2 (5 bases). V gave up 3 bases and J gave up 7 bases, with 12 bases separating them. Germline V gene sequence: CDR1 LNHDA, CDR2 SQIVND (reference sequence). This CDR3 region has 14 residues. This chain's CDR3 is CASSIQDWDGELFF. CDR3 nucleotide sequence: TGTGCCAGTAGTATCCAGGACTGGGACGGGGAGCTGTTTTTT.

The chain links TRBV11-2 to TRBJ2-1; TRBD2 aligns across 11 bases. The trim removed 3 bases at V and 8 bases at J, leaving 6 bases unmatched. The germline V gene encodes CDR1 SGHAT and CDR2 FQNNGV. The CDR3 is made up of 15 amino acids. The CDR3 DNA reads as TGTGCCAGCAGCTTTACTAGCGGGAGAATTGATGAGCAGTTCTTC. The encoded protein is CASSFTSGRIDEQFF.